These T cell receptor beta chains were read from a single sample in a study of T cells after yellow fever vaccination. TCRdb called the 5' RACE reads again in MiXCR, with one record for every CDR3 protein. Counted here are 300,000 or so distinct CDR3 sequences, under 9% occurring once; the ten biggest clones make up 3% to 3.5%. The sample consisted of CD4+ T cells sorted from PBMCs, taken 5 days after the yellow fever booster vaccination. The receptors stem from a man younger than 35 who received the YFV17D yellow fever vaccine. CDR3s include the opening cysteine and the closing phenylalanine or tryptophan. A D gene is named only where the DNA matches it firmly. Only some rows state a clone size, as once, few, many or a class for expanded clones.

V: TRBV5-4
D: .
J: TRBJ2-5
size: few
DNA: TGTGCCAGCAGCTTGGGAAGGGGACGAGAGACCCAGTACTTC
CDR3: CASSLGRGRETQYF

V: TRBV5-1
D: TRBD1
J: TRBJ2-5
size: few
DNA: TGCGCCAGCAGCTTATCGACAGGGGAAGAGACCCAGTACTTC
CDR3: CASSLSTGEETQYF

V: TRBV9
D: TRBD2
J: TRBJ2-1
size: .
DNA: TGTGCCAGCAGCGCCATACTAGCGGGCGATGACAATGAGCAGTTCTTC
CDR3: CASSAILAGDDNEQFF

V: TRBV20-1
D: .
J: TRBJ2-5
size: .
DNA: TGCAGTGCTAGACCCCAGGGGGGACGAGAGACCCAGTACTTC
CDR3: CSARPQGGRETQYF

V: TRBV5-1
D: TRBD2
J: TRBJ2-1
size: many
DNA: TGCGCCAGCAGCGCGGGGGGCACCAGCTACAATGAGCAGTTCTTC
CDR3: CASSAGGTSYNEQFF

V: TRBV4-2
D: TRBD2
J: TRBJ2-3
size: many
DNA: TGTGCCAGCAGCCAAGCACCGGCTAGCGGGGACACAGATACGCAGTATTTT
CDR3: CASSQAPASGDTDTQYF

V: TRBV6-2/TRBV6-3
D: TRBD2
J: TRBJ2-4
size: few
DNA: TGTGCCAGCAGTTACCTGGGGCTAGCGGGGGGAAATCATCAGTACTTC
CDR3: CASSYLGLAGGNHQYF

V: TRBV27
D: .
J: TRBJ2-7
size: many
DNA: TGTGCCAGCAGTCCGCTAGGGACCAGCTACGAGCAGTACTTC
CDR3: CASSPLGTSYEQYF

V: TRBV9
D: TRBD2
J: TRBJ2-2
size: few
DNA: TGTGCCAGCAGCGTAGGGGGACTAGCGTCGGCCGGGGAGCTGTTTTTT
CDR3: CASSVGGLASAGELFF

V: TRBV7-8
D: TRBD1
J: TRBJ1-5
size: many
DNA: TGTGCCAGCAGCCGCCATCGGACAGGGACGGAGCATTTT
CDR3: CASSRHRTGTEHF

V: TRBV5-4
D: .
J: TRBJ1-2
size: .
DNA: TGTGCCAGCAGCTTGGAATGGGGAGGGTACACCTTC
CDR3: CASSLEWGGYTF

V: TRBV30
D: TRBD1
J: TRBJ1-4
size: few
DNA: TGTGCCTGCAACAGGGGATCGAATGAAAAACTGTTTTTT
CDR3: CACNRGSNEKLFF

V: TRBV7-8
D: TRBD2
J: TRBJ2-3
size: .
DNA: TGTGCCAGCAGCTTAGAAGGGCGGGGGGGCCCCGATACGCAGTATTTT
CDR3: CASSLEGRGGPDTQYF